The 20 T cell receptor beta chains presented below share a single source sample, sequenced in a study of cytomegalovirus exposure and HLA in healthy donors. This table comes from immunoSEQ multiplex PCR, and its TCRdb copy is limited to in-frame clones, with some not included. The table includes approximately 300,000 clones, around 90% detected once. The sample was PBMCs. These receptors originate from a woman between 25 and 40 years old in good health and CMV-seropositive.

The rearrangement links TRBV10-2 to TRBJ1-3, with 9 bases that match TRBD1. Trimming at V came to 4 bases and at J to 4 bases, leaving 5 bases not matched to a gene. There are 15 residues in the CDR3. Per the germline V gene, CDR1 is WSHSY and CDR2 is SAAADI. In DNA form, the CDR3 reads TGCGCCAGCAGTGTAGTTGGGACAGGGGGAAACACCATATATTTT. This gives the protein CASSVVGTGGNTIYF.

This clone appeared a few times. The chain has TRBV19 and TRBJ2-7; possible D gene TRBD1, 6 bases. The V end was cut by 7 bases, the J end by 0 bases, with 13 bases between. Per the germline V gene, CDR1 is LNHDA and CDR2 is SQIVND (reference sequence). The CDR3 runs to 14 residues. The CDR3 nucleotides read TGTGCCAGTATGGGGACATACGGCTCCTACGAGCAGTACTTC. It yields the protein CASMGTYGSYEQYF.

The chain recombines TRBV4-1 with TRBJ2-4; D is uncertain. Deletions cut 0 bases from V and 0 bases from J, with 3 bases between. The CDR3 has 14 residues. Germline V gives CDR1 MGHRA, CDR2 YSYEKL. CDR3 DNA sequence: TGCGCCAGCAGCCAAGACGCAGCCAAAAACATTCAGTACTTC. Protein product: CASSQDAAKNIQYF.

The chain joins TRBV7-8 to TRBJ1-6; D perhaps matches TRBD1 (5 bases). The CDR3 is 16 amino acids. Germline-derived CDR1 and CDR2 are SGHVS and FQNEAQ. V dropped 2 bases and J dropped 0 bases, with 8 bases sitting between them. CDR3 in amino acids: CASSLTGSSYNSPLHF. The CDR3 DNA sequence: TGTGCCAGCAGCTTAACAGGCAGCTCCTATAATTCACCCCTCCACTTT.

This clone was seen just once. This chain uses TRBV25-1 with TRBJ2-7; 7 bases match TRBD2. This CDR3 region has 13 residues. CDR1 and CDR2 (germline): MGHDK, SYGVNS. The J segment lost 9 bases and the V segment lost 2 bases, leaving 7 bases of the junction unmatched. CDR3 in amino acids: CASSEAKWGGQYF. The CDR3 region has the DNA TGTGCCAGCAGTGAAGCGAAGTGGGGGGGGCAGTACTTC.

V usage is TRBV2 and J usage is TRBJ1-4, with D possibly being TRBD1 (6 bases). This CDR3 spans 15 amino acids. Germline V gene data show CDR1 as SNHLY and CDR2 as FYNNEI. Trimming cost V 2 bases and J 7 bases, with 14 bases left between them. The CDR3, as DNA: TGTGCCAGCAGTGAAATTTTGACAGGTTTTGAAAAACTGTTTTTT. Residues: CASSEILTGFEKLFF. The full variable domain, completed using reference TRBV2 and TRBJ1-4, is EPEVTQTPSHQVTQMGQEVILRCVPISNHLYFYWYRQILGQKVEFLVSFYNNEISEKSEIFDDQFSVERPDGSNFTLKIRSTKLEDSAMYFCASSEILTGFEKLFFGSGTQLSVL.

This CDR3 is CSGSTGTGLLNTEAFF. The CDR3 DNA sequence: TGCAGCGGAAGCACCGGGACAGGGCTTTTGAACACTGAAGCTTTCTTT. The genes are TRBV29-1 and TRBJ1-1; 9 bases line up with TRBD1. V shed 7 bases, J shed 0 bases, and the junction held 12 bases outside the gene matches. Germline V gene sequence: CDR1 SQVTM, CDR2 ANQGSEA. The CDR3 loop spans 16 amino acids.

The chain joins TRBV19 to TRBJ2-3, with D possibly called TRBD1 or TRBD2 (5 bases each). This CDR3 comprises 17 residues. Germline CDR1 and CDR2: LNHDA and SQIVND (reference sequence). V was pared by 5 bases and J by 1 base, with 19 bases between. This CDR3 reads CASSYSPGSMGTDTQYF. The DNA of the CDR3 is TGTGCCAGTAGTTACTCCCCAGGGAGTATGGGCACAGATACGCAGTATTTT.

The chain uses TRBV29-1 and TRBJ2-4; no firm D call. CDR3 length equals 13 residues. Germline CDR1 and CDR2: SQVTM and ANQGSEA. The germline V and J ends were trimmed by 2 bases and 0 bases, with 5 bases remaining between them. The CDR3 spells CSVEQKAKNIQYF. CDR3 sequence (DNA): TGCAGCGTTGAACAGAAAGCCAAAAACATTCAGTACTTC.

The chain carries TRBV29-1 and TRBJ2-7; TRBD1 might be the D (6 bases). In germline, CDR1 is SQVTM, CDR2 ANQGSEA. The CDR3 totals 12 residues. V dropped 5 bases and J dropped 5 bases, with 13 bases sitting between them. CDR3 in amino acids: CSVSTGSNEQYF. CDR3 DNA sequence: TGCAGCGTTAGCACAGGGAGTAACGAGCAGTACTTC.

CDR3 protein: CRVGGDTEAFF. The CDR3 DNA follows: TGCAGGGTGGGGGGCGACACTGAAGCTTTCTTT. This chain connects TRBV20-1 to TRBJ1-1; D is perhaps TRBD1 (6 bases). Germline V CDR1 and CDR2: DFQATT, SNEGSKA (reference sequence). This CDR3 is 11 amino acids long.

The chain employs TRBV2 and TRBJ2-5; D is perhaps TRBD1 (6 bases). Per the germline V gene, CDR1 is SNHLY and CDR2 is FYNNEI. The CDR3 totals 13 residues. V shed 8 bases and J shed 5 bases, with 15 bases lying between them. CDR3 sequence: CASPAGAGETQYF. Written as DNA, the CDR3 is TGTGCCAGCCCAGCAGGGGCAGGGGAGACCCAGTACTTC.

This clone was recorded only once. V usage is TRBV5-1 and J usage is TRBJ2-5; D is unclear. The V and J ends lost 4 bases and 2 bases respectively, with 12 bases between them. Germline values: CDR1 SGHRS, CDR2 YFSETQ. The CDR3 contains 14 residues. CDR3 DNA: TGCGCCAGCAGCCCGGGTCCTGAGCAAGAGACCCAGTACTTC. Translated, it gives CASSPGPEQETQYF.

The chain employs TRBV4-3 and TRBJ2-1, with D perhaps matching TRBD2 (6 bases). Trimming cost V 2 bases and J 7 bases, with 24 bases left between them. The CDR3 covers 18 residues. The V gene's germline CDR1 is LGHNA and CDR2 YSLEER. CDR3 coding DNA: TGCGCCAGCAGCCAACGGGGGAGCCTAGCCGGAGAATCAAATGAGCAGTTCTTC. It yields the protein CASSQRGSLAGESNEQFF.

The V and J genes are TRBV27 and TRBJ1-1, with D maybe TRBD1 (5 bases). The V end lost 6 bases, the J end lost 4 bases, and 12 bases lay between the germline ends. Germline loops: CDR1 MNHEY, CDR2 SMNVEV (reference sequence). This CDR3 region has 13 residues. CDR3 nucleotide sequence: TGTGCCAGCAGAAGGGCAGGGAGCACTGAAGCTTTCTTT. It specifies CASRRAGSTEAFF.

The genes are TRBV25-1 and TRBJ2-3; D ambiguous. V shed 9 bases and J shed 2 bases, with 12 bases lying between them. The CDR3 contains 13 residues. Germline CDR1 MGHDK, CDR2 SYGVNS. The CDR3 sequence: CASGRQFTDTQYF. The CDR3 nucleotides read TGTGCCAGTGGTCGTCAGTTCACAGATACGCAGTATTTT.

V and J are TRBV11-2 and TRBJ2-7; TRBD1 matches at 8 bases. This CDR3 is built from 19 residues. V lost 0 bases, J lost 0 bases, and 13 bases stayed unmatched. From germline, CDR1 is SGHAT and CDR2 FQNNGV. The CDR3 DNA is TGTGCCAGCAGCTTAGATATGGTCTTTTGGGGACAGGACTCCTACGAGCAGTACTTC. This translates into CASSLDMVFWGQDSYEQYF.

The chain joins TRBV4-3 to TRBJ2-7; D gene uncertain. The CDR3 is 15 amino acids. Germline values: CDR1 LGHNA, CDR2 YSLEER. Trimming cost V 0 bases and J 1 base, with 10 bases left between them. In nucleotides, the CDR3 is TGCGCCAGCAGCCAAGAGCAGACTGATTCCTACGAGCAGTACTTC. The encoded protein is CASSQEQTDSYEQYF.

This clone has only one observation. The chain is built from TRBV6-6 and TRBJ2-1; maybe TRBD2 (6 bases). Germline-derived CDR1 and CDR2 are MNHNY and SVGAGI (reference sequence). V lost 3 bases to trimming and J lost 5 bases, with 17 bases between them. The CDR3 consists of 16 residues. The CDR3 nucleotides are TGTGCCAGCAGTTATGGAGGGTCCCCGCGAAACAATGAGCAGTTCTTC. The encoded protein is CASSYGGSPRNNEQFF.

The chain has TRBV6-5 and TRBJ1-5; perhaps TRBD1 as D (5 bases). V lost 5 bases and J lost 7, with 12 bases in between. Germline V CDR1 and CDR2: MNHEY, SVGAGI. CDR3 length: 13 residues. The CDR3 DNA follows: TGTGCCAGCAGTACCAGGGTCCTACAGCCCCAGCATTTT. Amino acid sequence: CASSTRVLQPQHF.